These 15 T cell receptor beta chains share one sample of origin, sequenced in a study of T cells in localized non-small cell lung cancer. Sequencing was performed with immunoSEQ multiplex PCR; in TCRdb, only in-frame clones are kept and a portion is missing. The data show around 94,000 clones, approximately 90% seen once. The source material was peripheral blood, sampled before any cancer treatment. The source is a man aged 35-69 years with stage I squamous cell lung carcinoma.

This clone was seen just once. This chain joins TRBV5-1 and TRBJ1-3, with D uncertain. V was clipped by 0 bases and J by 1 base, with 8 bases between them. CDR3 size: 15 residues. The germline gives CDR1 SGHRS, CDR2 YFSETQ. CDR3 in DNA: TGCGCCAGCAGCTTGGAAGGAGAATCTGGAAACACCATATATTTT. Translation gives CASSLEGESGNTIYF.

In DNA form, the CDR3 reads TGTGCCAGCAGTCGGACAGGTCAAGAGACCCAGTACTTC. This encodes CASSRTGQETQYF. This chain links TRBV28 with TRBJ2-5; TRBD1 matches 7 bases. This CDR3 is built from 13 residues. Trimming took 5 bases from V and 2 from J; bases not matched to a gene: 2. Germline V CDR1 and CDR2: MDHEN, SYDVKM.

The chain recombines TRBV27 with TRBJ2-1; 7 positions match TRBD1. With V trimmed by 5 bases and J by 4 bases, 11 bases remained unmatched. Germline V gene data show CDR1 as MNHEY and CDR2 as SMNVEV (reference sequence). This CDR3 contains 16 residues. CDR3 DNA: TGTGCCAGCAGTCCTCGACAGGGTCAGGGGTACAATGAGCAGTTCTTC. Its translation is CASSPRQGQGYNEQFF.

The CDR3 region has the DNA TGTGCCAGCAGCTTGAACAGCATGGACATTCAGTACTTC. Protein product: CASSLNSMDIQYF. The chain combines TRBV7-9 with TRBJ2-4, with unresolved D. The CDR3 loop spans 13 amino acids. Germline V gene data show CDR1 as SEHNR and CDR2 as FQNEAQ (reference sequence). V lost 3 bases, J lost 8 bases, and 11 bases lay in between.

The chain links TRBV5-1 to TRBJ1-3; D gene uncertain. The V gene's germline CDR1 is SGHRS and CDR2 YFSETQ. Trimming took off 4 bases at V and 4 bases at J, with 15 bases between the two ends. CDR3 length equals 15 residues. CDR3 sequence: CASSPPGNRGNTIYF. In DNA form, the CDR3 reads TGCGCCAGCAGCCCCCCCGGGAACAGAGGAAACACCATATATTTT.

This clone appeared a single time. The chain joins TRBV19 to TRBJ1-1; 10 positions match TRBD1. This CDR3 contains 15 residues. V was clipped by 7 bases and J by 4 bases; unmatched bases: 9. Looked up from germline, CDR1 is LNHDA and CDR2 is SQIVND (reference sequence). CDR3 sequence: CASTFWGDRGTEAFF. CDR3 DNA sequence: TGTGCCAGTACCTTTTGGGGGGACAGGGGCACTGAAGCTTTCTTT.

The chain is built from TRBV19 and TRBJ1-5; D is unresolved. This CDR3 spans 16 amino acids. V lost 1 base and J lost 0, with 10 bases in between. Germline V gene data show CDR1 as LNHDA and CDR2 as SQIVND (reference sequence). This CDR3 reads CASSIGWGNSNQPQHF. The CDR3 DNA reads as TGTGCCAGTAGTATAGGATGGGGAAATAGCAATCAGCCCCAGCATTTT.

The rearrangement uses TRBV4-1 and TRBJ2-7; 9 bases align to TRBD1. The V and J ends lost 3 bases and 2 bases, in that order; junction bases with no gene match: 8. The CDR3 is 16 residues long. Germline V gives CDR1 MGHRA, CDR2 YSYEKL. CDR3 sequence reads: CASSQGGTGRTYEQYF. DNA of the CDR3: TGCGCCAGCAGCCAGGGAGGGACAGGGCGAACCTACGAGCAGTACTTC.

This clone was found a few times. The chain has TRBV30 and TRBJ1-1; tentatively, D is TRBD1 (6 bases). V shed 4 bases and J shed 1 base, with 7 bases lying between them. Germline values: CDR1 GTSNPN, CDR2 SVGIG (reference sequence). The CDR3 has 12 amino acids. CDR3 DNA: TGTGCCTGGAAGGGGGGGAACACTGAAGCTTTCTTT. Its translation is CAWKGGNTEAFF.

The CDR3 sequence is CASSLAERPTLSYEQYF. CDR3 nucleotide sequence: TGCGCCAGCAGCTTGGCCGAGCGCCCTACATTATCCTACGAGCAGTACTTC. The chain recombines TRBV5-1 with TRBJ2-7; no clear D. V lost 0 bases, J lost 1 base, and 17 bases lay in between. The germline V gene encodes CDR1 SGHRS and CDR2 YFSETQ. The CDR3 runs to 17 residues. The entire variable domain, with the rest obtained from reference TRBV5-1 and TRBJ2-7, is as follows: KAGVTQTPRYLIKTRGQQVTLSCSPISGHRSVSWYQQTPGQGLQFLFEYFSETQRNKGNFPGRFSGRQFSNSRSEMNVSTLELGDSALYLCASSLAERPTLSYEQYFGPGTRLTVT.

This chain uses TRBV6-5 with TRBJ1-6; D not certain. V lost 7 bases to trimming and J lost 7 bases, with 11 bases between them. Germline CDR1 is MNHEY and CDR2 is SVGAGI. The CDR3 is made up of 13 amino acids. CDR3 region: CASKGFRNSPLHF. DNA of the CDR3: TGTGCCAGCAAAGGGTTCCGAAATTCACCCCTCCACTTT.

CDR3 protein: CASSDMGGGRSRDTQYF. CDR3 sequence (DNA): TGTGCCAGCAGCGACATGGGTGGGGGAAGGTCAAGAGATACGCAGTATTTT. This chain joins TRBV25-1 and TRBJ2-3; D possibly matches TRBD1 or TRBD2 (5 bases each). Germline V lookup: CDR1 MGHDK, CDR2 SYGVNS. V dropped 6 bases and J dropped 5 bases, with 24 bases sitting between them. This CDR3 has 17 amino acids.

In DNA form, the CDR3 reads TGTGCCAGCAGCTCCCCGGGACTAGCGGGGGGGCGATCTAAAGATACGCAGTATTTT. Translating gives CASSSPGLAGGRSKDTQYF. This sequence joins TRBV5-4 and TRBJ2-3, with 16 bases aligning to TRBD2. Germline CDR1 SGHNT, CDR2 YYREEE (reference sequence). The CDR3 extends over 19 amino acids. With 3 bases clipped from V and 5 bases from J, the junction kept 12 bases outside the gene matches.

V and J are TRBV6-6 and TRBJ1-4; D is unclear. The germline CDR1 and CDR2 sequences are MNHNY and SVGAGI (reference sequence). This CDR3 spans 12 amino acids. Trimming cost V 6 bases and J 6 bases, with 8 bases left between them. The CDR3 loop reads CASRIADEKLFF. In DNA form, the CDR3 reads TGTGCCAGCAGGATTGCGGATGAAAAACTGTTTTTT.

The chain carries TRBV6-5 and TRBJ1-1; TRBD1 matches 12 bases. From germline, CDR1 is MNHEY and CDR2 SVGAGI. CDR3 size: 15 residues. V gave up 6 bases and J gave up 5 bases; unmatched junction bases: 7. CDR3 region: CASRRPGQGATEAFF. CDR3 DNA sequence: TGTGCCAGCAGGAGACCGGGACAGGGGGCTACTGAAGCTTTCTTT.